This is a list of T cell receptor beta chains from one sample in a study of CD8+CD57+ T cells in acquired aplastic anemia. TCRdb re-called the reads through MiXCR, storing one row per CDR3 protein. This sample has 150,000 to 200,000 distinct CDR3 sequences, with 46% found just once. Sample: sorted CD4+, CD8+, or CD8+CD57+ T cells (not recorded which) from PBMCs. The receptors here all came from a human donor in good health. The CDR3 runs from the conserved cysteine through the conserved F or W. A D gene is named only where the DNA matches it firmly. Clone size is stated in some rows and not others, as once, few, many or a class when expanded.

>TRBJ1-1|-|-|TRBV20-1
CSVGLGLNTEAFF
TGCAGTGTTGGTCTGGGGTTGAACACTGAAGCTTTCTTT
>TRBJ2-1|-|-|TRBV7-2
CASSLNSNEQFF
TGTGCCAGCAGCTTAAACTCGAATGAGCAGTTCTTC
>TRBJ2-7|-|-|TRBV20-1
CSAGAWGSSYEQYF
TGCAGTGCGGGGGCATGGGGTAGCTCCTACGAGCAGTACTTC
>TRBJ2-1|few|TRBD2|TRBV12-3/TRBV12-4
CASSPSTSGSAGEQFF
TGTGCCAGCAGTCCCTCGACTAGCGGGAGTGCAGGTGAGCAGTTCTTC
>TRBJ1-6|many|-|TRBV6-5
CASSYRMNSPLHF
TGTGCCAGCAGTTATCGTATGAATTCACCCCTCCACTTT
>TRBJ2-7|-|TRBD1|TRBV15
CATSPNPGQVGREQYF
TGTGCCACCAGCCCCAACCCGGGACAGGTTGGTCGGGAGCAGTACTTC
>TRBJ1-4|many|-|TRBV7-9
CASSYNRGAGDEKLFF
TGTGCCAGCAGCTACAATCGGGGGGCTGGGGATGAAAAACTGTTTTTT
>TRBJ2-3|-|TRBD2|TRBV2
CASRAGISTDTQYF
TGTGCCAGCAGAGCGGGGATTAGCACAGATACGCAGTATTTT
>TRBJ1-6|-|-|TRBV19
CASSPSQDLITLHF
TGTGCCAGTAGTCCGTCCCAAGACCTCATCACCCTCCACTTT
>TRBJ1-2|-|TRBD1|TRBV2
CASIARQGQGYTF
TGTGCCAGCATCGCCAGACAGGGGCAAGGCTACACCTTC
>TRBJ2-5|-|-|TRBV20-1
CSARGTSGLETQYF
TGCAGTGCTAGAGGGACTTCGGGGTTGGAGACCCAGTACTTC
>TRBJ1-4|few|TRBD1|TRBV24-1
CATSGSGGEREKLFF
TGTGCCACCAGTGGTTCAGGGGGCGAGAGGGAAAAACTGTTTTTT
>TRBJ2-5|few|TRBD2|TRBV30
CAWGTGTTKGETQYF
TGTGCCTGGGGGACCGGGACTACCAAAGGGGAGACCCAGTACTTC
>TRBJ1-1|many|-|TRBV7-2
CASSRSSRDLNTEAFF
TGTGCCAGCAGCAGATCCTCCAGGGACCTTAACACTGAAGCTTTCTTT
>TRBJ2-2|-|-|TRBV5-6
CASSTWGGFSNTGELFF
TGTGCCAGCAGCACGTGGGGGGGCTTTTCGAACACCGGGGAGCTGTTTTTT
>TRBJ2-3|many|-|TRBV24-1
CATSDPRGDFSTDTQYF
TGTGCCACCAGTGACCCCAGGGGGGATTTTTCCACAGATACGCAGTATTTT
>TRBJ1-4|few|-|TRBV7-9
CASSLVKGTTNEKLFF
TGTGCCAGCAGCTTGGTGAAGGGAACAACTAATGAAAAACTGTTTTTT
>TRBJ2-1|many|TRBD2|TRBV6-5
CASSYSSGSEQFF
TGTGCCAGCAGTTACTCGAGCGGGAGTGAGCAGTTCTTC
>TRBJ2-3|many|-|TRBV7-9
CASSAGRQDTQYF
TGTGCCAGCAGCGCGGGACGACAGGATACGCAGTATTTT
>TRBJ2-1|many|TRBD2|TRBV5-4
CASSETSGSYNEQFF
TGTGCCAGCAGCGAGACTAGCGGCTCCTACAATGAGCAGTTCTTC
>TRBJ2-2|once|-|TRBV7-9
CAIHRMGSGELFF
TGTGCCATCCACCGGATGGGGTCCGGGGAGCTGTTTTTT
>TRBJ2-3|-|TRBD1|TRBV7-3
CASSKQGAGTDTQYF
TGTGCCAGCAGCAAACAGGGGGCTGGCACAGATACGCAGTATTTT
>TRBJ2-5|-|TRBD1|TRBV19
CASSTPNRGQETQYF
TGTGCCAGTAGTACCCCAAACAGGGGCCAAGAGACCCAGTACTTC
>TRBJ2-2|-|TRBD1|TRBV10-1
CASTGTDPSGELFF
TGCGCCAGTACCGGGACAGATCCCTCCGGGGAGCTGTTTTTT
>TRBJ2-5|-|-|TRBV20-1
CSARPYGGTQYF
TGCAGTGCTAGACCCTATGGAGGGACCCAGTACTTC
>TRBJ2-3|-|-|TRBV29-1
CSVGQLFSTDTQYF
TGCAGCGTTGGGCAGTTGTTTAGCACAGATACGCAGTATTTT
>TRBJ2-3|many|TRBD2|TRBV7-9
CASSFGGSGTDTQYF
TGTGCCAGCAGCTTCGGCGGGAGCGGCACAGATACGCAGTATTTT
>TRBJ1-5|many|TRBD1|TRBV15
CATSWLKPLGQGAIQPQHF
TGTGCCACCAGCTGGCTTAAACCTCTGGGACAGGGGGCGATTCAGCCCCAGCATTTT
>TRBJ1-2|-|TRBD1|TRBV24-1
CATSDWDRAGYTF
TGTGCCACCAGTGACTGGGACAGGGCTGGCTACACCTTC
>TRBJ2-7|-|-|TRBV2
CATLDSYEQYF
TGTGCCACCCTGGACAGCTACGAGCAGTACTTC
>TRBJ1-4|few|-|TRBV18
CASRAGPANEKLFF
TGTGCCAGCAGGGCAGGGCCAGCTAATGAAAAACTGTTTTTT
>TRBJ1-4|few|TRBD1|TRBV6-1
CASSEFATGANEKLFF
TGTGCCAGCAGTGAATTCGCGACAGGGGCAAATGAAAAACTGTTTTTT
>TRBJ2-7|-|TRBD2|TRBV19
CASRTSGIYEQYF
TGTGCCAGTAGGACTAGCGGGATCTACGAGCAGTACTTC
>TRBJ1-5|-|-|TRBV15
CATSRDPGQSNQPQHF
TGTGCCACCAGCAGGGATCCGGGGCAGAGCAATCAGCCCCAGCATTTT
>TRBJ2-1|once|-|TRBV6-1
CASSITSSSYNRQFF
TGTGCCAGCAGCATTACTAGTAGCTCCTACAATCGGCAGTTCTTC
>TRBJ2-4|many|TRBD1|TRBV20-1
CSARGTGKNIQYF
TGCAGTGCTAGGGGGACAGGAAAAAACATTCAGTACTTC
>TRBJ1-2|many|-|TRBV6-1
CASTLDKNYGYTF
TGTGCCAGCACTCTTGACAAAAACTATGGCTACACCTTC
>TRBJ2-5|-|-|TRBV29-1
CSVRTVGETQYF
TGCAGCGTGAGGACGGTGGGCGAGACCCAGTACTTC
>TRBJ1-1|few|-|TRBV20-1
CSALDRGRNTEAFF
TGCAGTGCCCTTGATAGGGGTAGGAACACTGAAGCTTTCTTT
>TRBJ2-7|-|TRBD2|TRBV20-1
CSARDSASGRLYEQYF
TGCAGTGCTAGAGATTCGGCTAGCGGGAGGCTATACGAGCAGTACTTC
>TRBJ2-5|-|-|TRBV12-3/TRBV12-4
CASSLRNAETQYF
TGTGCCAGCAGTTTGCGGAATGCAGAGACCCAGTACTTC
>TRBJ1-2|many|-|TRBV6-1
CASSDKGSAGYGYTF
TGTGCCAGCAGTGACAAGGGATCCGCGGGCTATGGCTACACCTTC